These 6 T cell receptor beta chains originate from one sample sequenced in a study of blood T cell repertoires in COVID-19. Assay used: immunoSEQ multiplex PCR; TCRdb lists only in-frame clones, some missing. The repertoire includes more than 100,000 clones, around 80% of them detected once, and 2% to 2.5% sits in the top ten. Material for sequencing was PBMCs or T cells enriched from blood (not recorded which). The receptors shown here come from a man aged 40-49 years with acute COVID-19.

The chain uses TRBV7-2 and TRBJ2-2, with TRBD2 matching over 13 bases. J gave up 7 bases and V 8 bases, and 4 bases lay outside the gene matches. Germline-derived CDR1 and CDR2 are SGHTA and FQGNSA. CDR3 size: 14 residues. DNA of the CDR3: TGTGCCAGCGGACTAGCGGGAGCGATCGGGGAGCTGTTTTTT. As protein: CASGLAGAIGELFF.

The chain couples TRBV3-1 (or the pseudogene TRBV3-2) to TRBJ2-1; 12 bases are a match to TRBD2. J was trimmed by 9 bases and V by 1 base; bases with no gene match: 4. The CDR3 length is 15 residues. CDR1 and CDR2 from the germline V gene are LGHDT and YNNKEL (reference sequence). The CDR3 region is CASSQGASGGGEQFF. For the CDR3, the DNA is TGTGCCAGCAGCCAAGGGGCTAGCGGGGGGGGTGAGCAGTTCTTC.

V is TRBV11-1 and J is TRBJ2-7, with TRBD2 as a possible D gene (5 bases). Trimming cost V 1 base and J 0 bases, with 13 bases left between them. CDR1 and CDR2 from the germline V gene are SGHAT and FQDESV (reference sequence). The CDR3 runs to 16 residues. The CDR3 coding sequence is TGTGCCAGCAGCTTAGACGCGGGTGTACTCTCCTACGAGCAGTACTTC. It encodes CASSLDAGVLSYEQYF.

The chain couples TRBV3-1 (or the pseudogene TRBV3-2) to TRBJ1-5; possible D gene TRBD1, 6 bases. Looked up from germline, CDR1 is LGHDT and CDR2 is YNNKEL (reference sequence). V lost 1 base to trimming and J lost 0 bases, with 10 bases between them. CDR3 length equals 16 residues. The CDR3 region has the DNA TGTGCCAGCAGCCAAGCGGGACAACATAGCAATCAGCCCCAGCATTTT. It translates to CASSQAGQHSNQPQHF.

The J gene is TRBJ1-2, the V gene TRBV2; a possible D gene is TRBD1 (6 bases). Trimming took off 0 bases at V and 0 bases at J, with 14 bases between the two ends. Germline V gives CDR1 SNHLY, CDR2 FYNNEI. The CDR3 extends over 17 amino acids. The CDR3 DNA is TGTGCCAGCAGTGAAGCGCGCGACAGGACCACTAACTATGGCTACACCTTC. This sequence encodes CASSEARDRTTNYGYTF.

The chain employs TRBV19 and TRBJ2-6; TRBD1 matches 9 bases. From germline, CDR1 is LNHDA and CDR2 SQIVND (reference sequence). V shed 7 bases and J 12 bases; nucleotides not matched to a gene: 10. This CDR3 has 14 residues. The CDR3 loop reads CASTDARDRVVLTF. CDR3 nucleotides: TGTGCCAGTACTGATGCACGGGACAGGGTCGTCCTGACTTTC.